The 24 T cell receptor beta chains below were found in one sample sequenced in a study of shared clonotypes between healthy human individuals. The data were produced by immunoSEQ multiplex PCR, yet TCRdb's version contains in-frame clones alone and is incomplete. The sample includes 190,000 or so clones, approximately 70% of them seen just once. The sequencing sample was made of memory CD4+ T cells sorted from blood. Documented subset: CD45RA-negative fraction. Receptors were obtained from a man younger than 40 in good health.

The chain uses TRBV6-1 and TRBJ2-1; D is perhaps TRBD1 (5 bases). The CDR3 has 14 amino acids. V gave up 5 bases and J gave up 9 bases, with 17 bases separating them. Germline assignment: CDR1 MNHNS and CDR2 SASEGT. The CDR3 nucleotides read TGTGCCAGCAGTATCAGGGTACCACAATCTGAGCAGTTCTTC. Its translation: CASSIRVPQSEQFF.

This chain links TRBV7-2 with TRBJ2-5, with D tentatively TRBD2 (5 bases). V dropped 5 bases and J dropped 14 bases, with 18 bases sitting between them. Germline V gene data show CDR1 as SGHTA and CDR2 as FQGNSA. The CDR3 consists of 12 residues. The CDR3 is CASSLRGGLLYF. As DNA, the CDR3 is TGTGCCAGCAGCCTGCGTGGCGGACTTTTATACTTC.

The chain couples TRBV19 to TRBJ2-1; D remains unclear. Between the trimmed V and J ends, which lost 6 bases and 7 bases, there was a span of 7 bases. The CDR3 sequence is 11 residues long. Germline V gene data show CDR1 as LNHDA and CDR2 as SQIVND (reference sequence). In DNA, the CDR3 is TGTGCCAGTAGCCGGTGGAATGAGCAGTTCTTC. This translates into CASSRWNEQFF. Complete variable domain (other parts from reference TRBV19 and TRBJ2-1): DGGITQSPKYLFRKEGQNVTLSCEQNLNHDAMYWYRQDPGQGLRLIYYSQIVNDFQKGDIAEGYSVSREKKESFPLTVTSAQKNPTAFYLCASSRWNEQFFGPGTRLTVL.

The chain combines TRBV7-2 with TRBJ2-1, with 10 bases lining up with TRBD2. The V gene end was trimmed by 0 bases and the J gene end by 10 bases; junction bases not matched to a gene: 6. The CDR3 is 15 amino acids. The germline V gene has CDR1 SGHTA and CDR2 FQGNSA. In nucleotides, the CDR3 is TGTGCCAGCAGCTTAGCAGCGGGAGGGAGTTACGAGCAGTTCTTC. This encodes CASSLAAGGSYEQFF.

The chain carries TRBV5-1 and TRBJ2-5; D is undetermined. V shed 3 bases and J shed 1 base, with 7 bases lying between them. This CDR3 has 13 amino acids. The V gene's germline CDR1 is SGHRS and CDR2 YFSETQ. CDR3 sequence (DNA): TGCGCCAGCAGCTCTCAGACCCAAGAGACCCAGTACTTC. It encodes CASSSQTQETQYF.

The J gene is TRBJ2-5, the V gene TRBV28, with 11 bases aligning to TRBD1. The V gene end was trimmed by 6 bases and the J gene end by 2 bases; junction bases not matched to a gene: 8. The germline V gene encodes CDR1 MDHEN and CDR2 SYDVKM. The CDR3 totals 16 residues. CDR3 nucleotide sequence: TGTGCCAGCAGCCCCCCGGGACAGGGGGGACAAGAGACCCAGTACTTC. The encoded protein is CASSPPGQGGQETQYF. The full variable domain, completed using reference TRBV28 and TRBJ2-5, is DVKVTQSSRYLVKRTGEKVFLECVQDMDHENMFWYRQDPGLGLRLIYFSYDVKMKEKGDIPEGYSVSREKKERFSLILESASTNQTSMYLCASSPPGQGGQETQYFGPGTRLLVL.

Worth noting for this clone: The sample contains more than one DNA sequence encoding this CDR3. V and J are TRBV19 and TRBJ1-5; TRBD1 matches 7 bases. With V trimmed by 6 bases and J by 5 bases, 4 bases remained unmatched. The CDR3 has 13 residues. CDR1 is LNHDA and CDR2 is SQIVND in the germline V gene (reference sequence). CDR3 coding DNA: TGTGCCAGTAGCCCAGACAGGGATCAGCCCCAGCATTTT. Translation: CASSPDRDQPQHF.

The rearrangement uses TRBV2 and TRBJ2-7; D ambiguous. Per germline, CDR1 SNHLY and CDR2 FYNNEI. Trimming cost V 8 bases and J 3 bases, with 11 bases left between them. The CDR3 is 12 residues long. CDR3 region: CASSTQDYEQYF. In nucleotides, the CDR3 is TGTGCCAGCTCTACTCAGGACTACGAGCAGTACTTC.

This clone was seen only a few times. The chain combines TRBV10-2 with TRBJ2-7; a weak D match, TRBD1 (5 bases). The CDR3 spans 12 residues. CDR1 WSHSY and CDR2 SAAADI come from the germline V gene. V shed 3 bases and J shed 3 bases, with 6 bases lying between them. This CDR3 is CASSDRVYEQYF. For the CDR3, the DNA is TGCGCCAGCAGTGACAGGGTCTACGAGCAGTACTTC.

The rearrangement joins TRBV28 to TRBJ1-2; possible D gene TRBD1, 6 bases. CDR3 size: 14 residues. From germline, CDR1 is MDHEN and CDR2 SYDVKM. The ends were cut back, 7 bases at V and 8 bases at J, with 20 bases in the middle. CDR3 DNA sequence: TGTGCCAGCACGGGGACAAGCTATGGATGGGGCTACACCTTC. This sequence encodes CASTGTSYGWGYTF.

The chain employs TRBV5-1 and TRBJ2-7; 7 bases are shared with TRBD1. The ends lost 6 bases at V and 3 bases at J; junction bases unmatched: 9. The CDR3 is made up of 14 amino acids. Germline V gene sequence: CDR1 SGHRS, CDR2 YFSETQ. The CDR3 sequence is CASTLQGTGYEQYF. DNA for the CDR3: TGCGCCAGCACACTACAGGGGACCGGCTACGAGCAGTACTTC. The full variable domain, its missing parts supplied by reference TRBV5-1 and TRBJ2-7, is KAGVTQTPRYLIKTRGQQVTLSCSPISGHRSVSWYQQTPGQGLQFLFEYFSETQRNKGNFPGRFSGRQFSNSRSEMNVSTLELGDSALYLCASTLQGTGYEQYFGPGTRLTVT.

V and J are TRBV7-9 and TRBJ2-1; TRBD2 matches at 8 bases. J lost 4 bases, V lost 3 bases, and 11 bases had no gene match. Looked up from germline, CDR1 is SEHNR and CDR2 is FQNEAQ (reference sequence). The CDR3 runs 17 residues. CDR3 nucleotide sequence: TGTGCCAGCAGCTTCCGGTGGAGCGGGAGCCGATACAATGAGCAGTTCTTC. This translates into CASSFRWSGSRYNEQFF. Filled out from reference TRBV7-9 and TRBJ2-1, the complete variable domain reads DTGVSQNPRHKITKRGQNVTFRCDPISEHNRLYWYRQTLGQGPEFLTYFQNEAQLEKSRLLSDRFSAERPKGSFSTLEIQRTEQGDSAMYLCASSFRWSGSRYNEQFFGPGTRLTVL.

This chain uses TRBV5-1 with TRBJ2-1; TRBD2 aligns across 10 bases. The CDR3 runs 15 residues. Germline assignment: CDR1 SGHRS and CDR2 YFSETQ. Unmatched junction bases numbered 3, after V lost 0 bases and J lost 6 bases. CDR3 sequence (DNA): TGCGCCAGCAGCTTGGAGTTAGCGGGGGGCAATGAGCAGTTCTTC. Protein product: CASSLELAGGNEQFF.

This chain joins TRBV9 and TRBJ2-3; D is unclear. Trimming removed 4 bases from V and 2 bases from J, with 17 bases in between. This CDR3 is 16 amino acids long. Germline CDR1 SGDLS, CDR2 YYNGEE. The CDR3 DNA reads as TGTGCCAGCAGCCCAGAGAGGACCTCATCCACAGATACGCAGTATTTT. This encodes CASSPERTSSTDTQYF.

CDR3 protein: CASSPRGGGIEQYF. CDR3 DNA: TGTGCCAGCAGCCCGAGGGGGGGCGGAATCGAGCAGTACTTC. V is TRBV7-2 and J is TRBJ2-7, with TRBD2 as a possible D gene (7 bases). The CDR3 is made up of 14 amino acids. Germline-derived CDR1 and CDR2 are SGHTA and FQGNSA. The V and J ends lost 5 bases and 6 bases respectively, with 17 bases between them.

The chain links TRBV6-5 to TRBJ2-2, with D unresolved. V shed 5 bases and J shed 6 bases, with 4 bases lying between them. The V gene's germline CDR1 is MNHEY and CDR2 SVGAGI. There are 11 residues in the CDR3. In nucleotides, the CDR3 is TGTGCCAGCAGTCGATCCGGGGAGCTGTTTTTT. Translated, it gives CASSRSGELFF.

The chain uses TRBV7-8 and TRBJ2-7; D call uncertain. Germline V gene sequence: CDR1 SGHVS, CDR2 FQNEAQ. CDR3 length equals 12 residues. V was pared by 5 bases and J by 3 bases, with 8 bases between. Here the CDR3 reads CASSPTFYEQYF. The CDR3 DNA reads TGTGCCAGCAGCCCCACCTTCTACGAGCAGTACTTC.

The rearrangement uses TRBV28 and TRBJ2-1, with 7 bases identical to TRBD1. The CDR3 spans 15 residues. The germline CDR1 and CDR2 sequences are MDHEN and SYDVKM. After removal of 10 bases from V and 5 bases from J, the junction contained 14 bases not matched to a gene. The CDR3 region is CATMGLGQENNEQFF. CDR3 in DNA: TGTGCCACCATGGGGTTAGGACAGGAAAACAATGAGCAGTTCTTC.

The CDR3 bases are TGTGCCAGCAGTTATCAGTTTAACTATGGCTACACCTTC. It yields the protein CASSYQFNYGYTF. This rearrangement joins TRBV6-5 to TRBJ1-2; D gene ambiguous. Trimming shortened V by 3 bases and J by 1 base, and 6 bases separated the two germline ends. This CDR3 is built from 13 residues. The germline gives CDR1 MNHEY, CDR2 SVGAGI.

CDR3 nucleotides: TGTGCTAGTGGTTTGGTAGGCGAGACCCAGTACTTC. Translated: CASGLVGETQYF. The gene calls are TRBV12-5 and TRBJ2-5; D is uncertain. The V and J ends lost 0 bases and 5 bases respectively, with 4 bases between them. The CDR3 is made up of 12 amino acids. Germline lookup yields CDR1 LGHNT and CDR2 FRNRAP.

This chain links TRBV13 with TRBJ2-7; D is perhaps TRBD1 (6 bases). This CDR3 spans 14 amino acids. Germline assignment: CDR1 PRHDT and CDR2 FYEKMQ (reference sequence). V dropped 4 bases and J dropped 2 bases, with 12 bases sitting between them. CDR3 sequence (DNA): TGTGCCAGCAGCTCCAGGGGAACCCCCTACGAGCAGTACTTC. It codes for CASSSRGTPYEQYF.

This clone was observed a handful of times. The V gene is TRBV7-2, the J gene TRBJ2-1, with 9 bases lining up with TRBD2. The germline V gene encodes CDR1 SGHTA and CDR2 FQGNSA. V lost 5 bases, J lost 6 bases, and 2 bases stayed unmatched. This CDR3 has 13 amino acids. DNA for the CDR3: TGTGCCAGCAGCCTGGGACTAGCCAATGAGCAGTTCTTC. Its translation is CASSLGLANEQFF.

The V call is TRBV6-6, the J call TRBJ1-2; D may be TRBD1 (5 bases). The CDR3 covers 14 residues. Germline loops: CDR1 MNHNY, CDR2 SVGAGI (reference sequence). V lost 4 bases and J lost 2, with 11 bases in between. The CDR3 DNA reads as TGTGCCAGCAGTTCCGGGGCTCGAAACTATGGCTACACCTTC. The encoded protein is CASSSGARNYGYTF.

CDR3 sequence (DNA): TGTGCCAGCAGCGCCCTGCCGGGGGGAGGTAACACCGGGGAGCTGTTTTTT. It encodes CASSALPGGGNTGELFF. V and J are TRBV5-6 and TRBJ2-2, with TRBD2 matching 7 bases. From germline, CDR1 is SGHDT and CDR2 YYEEEE. The CDR3 spans 17 residues. V trimming: 4 bases; J trimming: 2 bases; junction bases outside the gene matches: 11.